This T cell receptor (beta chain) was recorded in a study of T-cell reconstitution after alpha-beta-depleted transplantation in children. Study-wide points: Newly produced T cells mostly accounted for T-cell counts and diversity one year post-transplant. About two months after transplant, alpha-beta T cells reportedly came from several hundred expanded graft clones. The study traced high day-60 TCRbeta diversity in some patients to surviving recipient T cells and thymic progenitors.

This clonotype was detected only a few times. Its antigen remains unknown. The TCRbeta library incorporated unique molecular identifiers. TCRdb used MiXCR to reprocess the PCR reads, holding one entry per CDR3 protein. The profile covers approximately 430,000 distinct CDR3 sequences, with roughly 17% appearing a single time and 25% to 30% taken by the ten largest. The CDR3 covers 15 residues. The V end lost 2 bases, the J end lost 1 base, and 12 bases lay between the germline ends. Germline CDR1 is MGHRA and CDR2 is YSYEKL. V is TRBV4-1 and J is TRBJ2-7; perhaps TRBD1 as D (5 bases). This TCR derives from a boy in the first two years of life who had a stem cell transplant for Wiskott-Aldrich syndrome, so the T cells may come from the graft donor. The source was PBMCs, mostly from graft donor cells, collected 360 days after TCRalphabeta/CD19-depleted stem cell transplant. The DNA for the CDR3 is TGCGCCAGCAGCCAACGGCAGGGATTTTCCTACGAGCAGTACTTC. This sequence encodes CASSQRQGFSYEQYF.